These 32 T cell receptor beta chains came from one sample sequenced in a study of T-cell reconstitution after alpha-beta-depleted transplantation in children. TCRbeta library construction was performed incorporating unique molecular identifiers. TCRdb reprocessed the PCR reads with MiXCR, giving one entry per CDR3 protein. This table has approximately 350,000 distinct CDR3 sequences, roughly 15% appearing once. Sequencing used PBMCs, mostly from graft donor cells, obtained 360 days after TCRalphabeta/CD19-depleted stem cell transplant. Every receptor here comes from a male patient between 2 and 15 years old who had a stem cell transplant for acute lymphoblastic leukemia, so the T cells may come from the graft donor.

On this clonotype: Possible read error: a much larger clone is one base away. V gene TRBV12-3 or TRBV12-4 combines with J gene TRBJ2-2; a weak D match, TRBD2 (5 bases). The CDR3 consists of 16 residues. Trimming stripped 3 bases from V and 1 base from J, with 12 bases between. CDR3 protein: CASSFRWERNTGELFF. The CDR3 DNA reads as TGTGCCAGCAGTTTTAGGTGGGAGAGGAACACCGGGGAGCTGTTTTTT.

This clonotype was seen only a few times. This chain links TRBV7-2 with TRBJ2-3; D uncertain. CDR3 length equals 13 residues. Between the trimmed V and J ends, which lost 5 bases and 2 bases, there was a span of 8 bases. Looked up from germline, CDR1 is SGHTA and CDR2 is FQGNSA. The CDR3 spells CASSRWPTDTQYF. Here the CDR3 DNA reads TGTGCCAGCAGCCGATGGCCCACAGATACGCAGTATTTT.

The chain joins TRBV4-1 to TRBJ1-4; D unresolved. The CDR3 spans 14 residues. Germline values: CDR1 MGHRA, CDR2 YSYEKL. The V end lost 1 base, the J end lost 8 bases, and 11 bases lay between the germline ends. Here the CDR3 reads CASSQGRGREKLFF. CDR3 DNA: TGCGCCAGCAGCCAAGGGCGGGGTAGGGAAAAACTGTTTTTT.

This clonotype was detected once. The CDR3 loop is CASSLRDRGLFGELFF. The CDR3 bases are TGTGCCAGCAGCCTACGGGACAGGGGATTGTTCGGGGAGCTGTTTTTT. This sequence joins TRBV11-2 and TRBJ2-2; 10 bases align to TRBD1. The CDR3 covers 16 residues. V trimming: 5 bases; J trimming: 7 bases; junction bases outside the gene matches: 10. The V gene's germline CDR1 is SGHAT and CDR2 FQNNGV. The full variable domain, with the rest looked up from reference TRBV11-2 and TRBJ2-2, is EAGVAQSPRYKIIEKRQSVAFWCNPISGHATLYWYQQILGQGPKLLIQFQNNGVVDDSQLPKDRFSAERLKGVDSTLKIQPAKLEDSAVYLCASSLRDRGLFGELFFGEGSRLTVL.

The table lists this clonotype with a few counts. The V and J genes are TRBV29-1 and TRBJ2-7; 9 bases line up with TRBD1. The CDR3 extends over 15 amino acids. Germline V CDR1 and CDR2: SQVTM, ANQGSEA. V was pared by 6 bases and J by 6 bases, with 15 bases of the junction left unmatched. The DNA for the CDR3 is TGCAGCGTCGCGGGACAGGGTAGTTACTACGGCGAGCAGTACTTC. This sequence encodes CSVAGQGSYYGEQYF.

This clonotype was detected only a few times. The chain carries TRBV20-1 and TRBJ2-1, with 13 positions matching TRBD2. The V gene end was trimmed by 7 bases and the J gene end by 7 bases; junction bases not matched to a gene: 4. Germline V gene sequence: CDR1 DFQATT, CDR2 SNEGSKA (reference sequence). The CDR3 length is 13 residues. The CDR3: CSVPGLAGNEQFF. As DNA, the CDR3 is TGCAGTGTGCCGGGACTAGCGGGAAATGAGCAGTTCTTC.

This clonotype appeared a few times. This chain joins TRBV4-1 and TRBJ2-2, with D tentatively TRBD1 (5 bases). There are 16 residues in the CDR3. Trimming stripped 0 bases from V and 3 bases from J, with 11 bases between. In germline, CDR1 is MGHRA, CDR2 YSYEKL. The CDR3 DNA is TGCGCCAGCAGCCAAGAACCCACAGGTTACACCGGGGAGCTGTTTTTT. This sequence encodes CASSQEPTGYTGELFF.

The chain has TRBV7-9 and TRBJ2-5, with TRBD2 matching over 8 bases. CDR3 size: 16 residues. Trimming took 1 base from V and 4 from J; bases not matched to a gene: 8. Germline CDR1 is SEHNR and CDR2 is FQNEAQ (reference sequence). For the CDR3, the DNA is TGTGCCAGCAGCTTAGACTCGGGAGGGCCTCGAGAGACCCAGTACTTC. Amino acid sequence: CASSLDSGGPRETQYF. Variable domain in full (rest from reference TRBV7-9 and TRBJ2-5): DTGVSQNPRHKITKRGQNVTFRCDPISEHNRLYWYRQTLGQGPEFLTYFQNEAQLEKSRLLSDRFSAERPKGSFSTLEIQRTEQGDSAMYLCASSLDSGGPRETQYFGPGTRLLVL.

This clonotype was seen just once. As DNA, the CDR3 is TGCGCCAGCAGCCAAGGCGCGGGACAGTTTAACTATGGCTACACCTTC. Translating gives CASSQGAGQFNYGYTF. The rearrangement joins TRBV4-3 to TRBJ1-2, with 7 nucleotides matching TRBD1. Germline assignment: CDR1 LGHNA and CDR2 YSLEER. J lost 1 base, V lost 1 base, and 6 bases had no gene match. There are 16 residues in the CDR3.

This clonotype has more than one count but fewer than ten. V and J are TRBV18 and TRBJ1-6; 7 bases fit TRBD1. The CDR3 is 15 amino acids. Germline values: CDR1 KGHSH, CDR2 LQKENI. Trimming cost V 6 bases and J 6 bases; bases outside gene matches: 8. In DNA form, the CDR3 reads TGTGCCAGCTCGTCCGGGACAGCCTTTAATTCACCCCTCCACTTT. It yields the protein CASSSGTAFNSPLHF.

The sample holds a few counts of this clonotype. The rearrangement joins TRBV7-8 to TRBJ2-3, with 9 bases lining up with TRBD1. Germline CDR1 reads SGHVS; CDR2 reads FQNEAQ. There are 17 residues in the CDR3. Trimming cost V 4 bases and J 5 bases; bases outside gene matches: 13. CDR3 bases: TGTGCCAGCAGCTCATATCCCTCCGGGACAGGGTTAGATACGCAGTATTTT. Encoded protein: CASSSYPSGTGLDTQYF.

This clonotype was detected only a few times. The CDR3 spells CASSVSGGSHQETQYF. In DNA form, the CDR3 reads TGTGCCAGCAGCGTGTCTGGTGGGTCCCACCAAGAGACCCAGTACTTC. The gene calls are TRBV9 and TRBJ2-5, with D unclear. There are 16 residues in the CDR3. In germline, CDR1 is SGDLS, CDR2 YYNGEE. Trimming shortened V by 2 bases and J by 0 bases, and 14 bases separated the two germline ends.

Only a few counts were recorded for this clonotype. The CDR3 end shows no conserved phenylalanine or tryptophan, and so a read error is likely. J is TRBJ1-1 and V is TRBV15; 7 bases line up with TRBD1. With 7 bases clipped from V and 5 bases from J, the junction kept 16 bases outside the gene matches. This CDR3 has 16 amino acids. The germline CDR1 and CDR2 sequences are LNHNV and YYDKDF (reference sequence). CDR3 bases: TGTGCCACCACTCCGACAGGGTTATTCTGTAGGACTGAAGCTTTCCTT. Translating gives CATTPTGLFCRTEAFL.

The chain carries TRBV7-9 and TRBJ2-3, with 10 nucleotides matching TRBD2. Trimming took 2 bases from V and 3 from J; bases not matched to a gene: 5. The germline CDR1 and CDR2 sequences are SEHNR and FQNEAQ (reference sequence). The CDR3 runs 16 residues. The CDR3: CASSLPLAGATDTQYF. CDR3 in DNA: TGTGCCAGCAGCTTACCTCTAGCGGGAGCTACAGATACGCAGTATTTT.

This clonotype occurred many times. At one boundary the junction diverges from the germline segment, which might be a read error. CDR3 coding DNA: TGTGCCAGCAGTTTAGGGGGTCGGGGAGTGCCCACCTTC. Residues: CASSLGGRGVPTF. This sequence joins TRBV28 and TRBJ2-5; D tentatively reads TRBD1 or TRBD2 (5 bases each). The germline gives CDR1 MDHEN, CDR2 SYDVKM. The CDR3 is made up of 13 amino acids.

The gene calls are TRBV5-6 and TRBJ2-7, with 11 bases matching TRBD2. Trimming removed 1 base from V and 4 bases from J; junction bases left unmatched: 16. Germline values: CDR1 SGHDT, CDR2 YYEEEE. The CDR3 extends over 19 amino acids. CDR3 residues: CASSLLGLAGGGSWYEQYF. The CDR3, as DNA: TGTGCCAGCAGCTTGCTGGGCCTAGCGGGAGGAGGGTCTTGGTACGAGCAGTACTTC. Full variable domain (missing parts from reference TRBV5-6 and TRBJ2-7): DAGVTQSPTHLIKTRGQQVTLRCSPKSGHDTVSWYQQALGQGPQFIFQYYEEEERQRGNFPDRFSGHQFPNYSSELNVNALLLGDSALYLCASSLLGLAGGGSWYEQYFGPGTRLTVT.

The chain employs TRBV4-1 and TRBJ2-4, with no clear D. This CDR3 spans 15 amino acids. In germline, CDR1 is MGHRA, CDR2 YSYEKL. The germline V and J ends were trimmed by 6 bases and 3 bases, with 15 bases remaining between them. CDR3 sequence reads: CASSPGRLGKNIQYF. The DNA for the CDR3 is TGCGCCAGCAGTCCAGGCCGGTTGGGCAAAAACATTCAGTACTTC.

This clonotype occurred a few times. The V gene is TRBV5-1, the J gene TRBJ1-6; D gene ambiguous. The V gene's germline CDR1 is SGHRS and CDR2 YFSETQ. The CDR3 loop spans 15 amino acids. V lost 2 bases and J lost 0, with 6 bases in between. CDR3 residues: CASSFFDSYNSPLHF. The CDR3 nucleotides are TGCGCCAGCAGCTTTTTTGACTCCTATAATTCACCCCTCCACTTT.

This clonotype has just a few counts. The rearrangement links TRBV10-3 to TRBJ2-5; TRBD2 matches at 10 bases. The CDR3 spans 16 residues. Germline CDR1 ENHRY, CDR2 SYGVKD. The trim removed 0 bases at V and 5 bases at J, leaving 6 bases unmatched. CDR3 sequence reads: CAISESSGRLGETQYF. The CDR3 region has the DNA TGTGCCATCAGTGAGTCTAGCGGGAGGCTGGGGGAGACCCAGTACTTC.

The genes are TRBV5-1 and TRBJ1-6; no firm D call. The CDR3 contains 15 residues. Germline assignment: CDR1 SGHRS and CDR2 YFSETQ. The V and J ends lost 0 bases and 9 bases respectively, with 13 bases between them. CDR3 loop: CASSLATEWTSPLHF. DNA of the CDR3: TGCGCCAGCAGCTTGGCGACGGAGTGGACTTCACCCCTCCACTTT.

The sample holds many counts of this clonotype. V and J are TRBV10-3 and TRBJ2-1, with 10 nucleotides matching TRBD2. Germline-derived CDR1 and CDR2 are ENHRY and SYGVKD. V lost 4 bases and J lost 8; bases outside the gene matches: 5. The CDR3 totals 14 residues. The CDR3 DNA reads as TGTGCCATCAGTGGTTTAGCGGGAGGAGATGAGCAGTTCTTC. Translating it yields CAISGLAGGDEQFF.

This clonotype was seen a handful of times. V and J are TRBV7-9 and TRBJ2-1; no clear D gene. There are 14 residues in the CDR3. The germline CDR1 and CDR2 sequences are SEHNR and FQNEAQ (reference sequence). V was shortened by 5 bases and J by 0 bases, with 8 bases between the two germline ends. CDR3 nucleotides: TGTGCCAGCAGCACTTCAAGCTCCTACAATGAGCAGTTCTTC. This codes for CASSTSSSYNEQFF.

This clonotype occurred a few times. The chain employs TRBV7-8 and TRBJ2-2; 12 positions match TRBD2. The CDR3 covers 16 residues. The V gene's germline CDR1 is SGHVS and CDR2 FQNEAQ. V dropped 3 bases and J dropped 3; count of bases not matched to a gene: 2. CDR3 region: CASSFLAGGYTGELFF. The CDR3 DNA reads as TGTGCCAGCAGCTTCCTAGCGGGAGGGTACACCGGGGAGCTGTTTTTT.

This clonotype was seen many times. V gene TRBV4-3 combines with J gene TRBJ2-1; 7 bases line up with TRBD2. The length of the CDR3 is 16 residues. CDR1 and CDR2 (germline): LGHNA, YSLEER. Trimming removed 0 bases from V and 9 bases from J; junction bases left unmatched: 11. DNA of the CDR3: TGCGCCAGCAGCCAAGAGGTGCCTACTAGCGCCAGTGAGCAGTTCTTC. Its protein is CASSQEVPTSASEQFF.

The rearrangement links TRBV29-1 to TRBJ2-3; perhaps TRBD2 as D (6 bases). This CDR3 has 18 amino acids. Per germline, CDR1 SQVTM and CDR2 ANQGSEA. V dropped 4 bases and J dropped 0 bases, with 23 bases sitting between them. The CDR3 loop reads CSVALSVESGTSTDTQYF. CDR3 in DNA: TGCAGCGTTGCACTGTCGGTAGAGTCCGGGACTAGCACAGATACGCAGTATTTT.

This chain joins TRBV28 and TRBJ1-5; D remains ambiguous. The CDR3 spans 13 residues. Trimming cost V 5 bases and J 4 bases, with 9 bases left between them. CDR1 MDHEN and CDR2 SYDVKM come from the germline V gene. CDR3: CASSDLRNQPQHF. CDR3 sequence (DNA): TGTGCCAGCAGTGACTTACGGAATCAGCCCCAGCATTTT.

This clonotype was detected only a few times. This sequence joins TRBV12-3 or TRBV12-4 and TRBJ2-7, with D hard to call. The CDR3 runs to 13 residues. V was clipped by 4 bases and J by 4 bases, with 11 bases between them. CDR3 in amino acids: CASSSLPPYEQYF. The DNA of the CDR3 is TGTGCCAGCAGTTCCCTACCCCCTTACGAGCAGTACTTC.

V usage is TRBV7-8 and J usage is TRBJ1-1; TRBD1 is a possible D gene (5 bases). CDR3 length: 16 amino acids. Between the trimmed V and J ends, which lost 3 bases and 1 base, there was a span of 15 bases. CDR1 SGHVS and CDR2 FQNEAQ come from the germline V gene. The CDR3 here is CASSFWDGGPNTEAFF. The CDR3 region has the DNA TGTGCCAGCAGCTTTTGGGACGGAGGACCGAACACTGAAGCTTTCTTT.

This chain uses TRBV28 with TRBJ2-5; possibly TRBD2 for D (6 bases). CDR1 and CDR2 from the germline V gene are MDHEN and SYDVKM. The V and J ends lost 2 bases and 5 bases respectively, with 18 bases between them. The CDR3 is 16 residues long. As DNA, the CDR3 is TGTGCCAGCAGTTTAGAAATGGAGGGCTTGGGGGAGACCCAGTACTTC. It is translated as CASSLEMEGLGETQYF.

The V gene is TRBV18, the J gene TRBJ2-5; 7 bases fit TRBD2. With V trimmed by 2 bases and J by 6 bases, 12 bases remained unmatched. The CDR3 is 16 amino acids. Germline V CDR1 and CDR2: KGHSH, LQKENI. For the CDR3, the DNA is TGTGCCAGCTCACCAAGCGGGACTAACGGCTTCCAGACCCAGTACTTC. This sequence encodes CASSPSGTNGFQTQYF.

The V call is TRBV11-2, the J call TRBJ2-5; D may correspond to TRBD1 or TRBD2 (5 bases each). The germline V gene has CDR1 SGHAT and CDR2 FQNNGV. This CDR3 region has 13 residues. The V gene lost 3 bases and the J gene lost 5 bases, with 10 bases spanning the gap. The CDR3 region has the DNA TGTGCCAGCAGCTTGGGGGAGAGGGAGACCCAGTACTTC. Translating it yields CASSLGERETQYF.

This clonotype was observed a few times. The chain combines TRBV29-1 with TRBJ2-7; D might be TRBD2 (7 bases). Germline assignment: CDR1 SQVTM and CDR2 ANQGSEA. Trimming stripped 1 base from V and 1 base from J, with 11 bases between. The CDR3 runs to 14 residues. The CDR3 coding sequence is TGCAGCGTTGAAGTAAGGGGGGGTTCCTACGAGCAGTACTTC. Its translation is CSVEVRGGSYEQYF.